Reported below is one T cell receptor (beta chain). Its antigen is still unknown. Libraries were prepared by immunoSEQ multiplex PCR; TCRdb keeps only in-frame clonotypes and omits some of them. The profile shows about 79,000 clones, less than 95% of them singletons. The data are from a study of OX40 agonist ivuxolimab in advanced cancers. Study information: Subjects had a mean age of roughly 57 years, with a range of 23 to 79; almost 85% were male.

The CDR3 runs to 16 residues. Trimming pared 4 bases from V and 1 base from J, leaving 18 bases between. Germline CDR1 and CDR2: SQVTM and ANQGSEA. Points from the study as a whole: Near-lowest levels of clonal expansion characterized partial responders at 0.1-3.0 mg/kg. Antigen specificity remained undetermined for the expanded peripheral T cells.

This TCR came from an adult with an advanced solid tumor such as melanoma, head and neck, liver or kidney cancer. Here the sequenced sample was CD4+ or CD8+ T cells sorted from blood, taken in a trial of the OX40 agonist ivuxolimab. The chain recombines TRBV29-1 with TRBJ2-3; maybe TRBD1 (5 bases). The CDR3 here is CSVGGFREDGTDTQYF. The DNA for the CDR3 is TGCAGCGTTGGGGGCTTTAGAGAAGATGGCACAGATACGCAGTATTTT.